This T cell receptor (beta chain) appears in the sequencing data of a study of early stage breast cancer tumors. V shed 4 bases, J shed 6 bases, and the junction held 4 bases outside the gene matches. The CDR3 is 13 amino acids. CDR1 is MNHEY, CDR2 SMNVEV, per germline (reference sequence). Profiling relied on immunoSEQ multiplex PCR, and the TCRdb table lists in-frame clones only, not all of them. The repertoire consists of approximately 33,000 clones, with roughly four fifths occurring once and the leading ten covering around 4.6%. The sequencing sample was made of blood. The rearrangement uses TRBV27 and TRBJ2-7; 9 bases fit TRBD1. The TCR sequence derives from a person aged 40-50 years with breast cancer. DNA for the CDR3: TGTGCCAGCAGTTGGGACAGGGAAGGCGAGCAGTACTTC. Its translation is CASSWDREGEQYF.